This T cell receptor (beta chain) originates from a study of identifying expanded T cells in peripheral blood. This clone appeared a single time. As yet, its antigen is unknown. The study's findings and limits: About 1.2 clones differed between technical replicates, versus about 15 and 19 over time.

CDR1 SGHTA and CDR2 FQGTGA come from the germline V gene. V lost 4 bases and J 10 bases, leaving 14 bases between the germline ends. The CDR3 extends over 13 amino acids. Assay: immunoSEQ multiplex PCR; the TCRdb copy retains only in-frame clones and omits some. Here the sample spans about 100,000 clones, 75% to 90% being singletons. The receptor's source is a person aged 18 to 70 in good health. The chain is built from TRBV7-3 and TRBJ2-1; TRBD1 might be the D (5 bases). Sequencing was performed on blood. CDR3 protein: CASSYTPKGEQFF. CDR3 DNA: TGTGCCAGCAGCTATACCCCAAAGGGGGAGCAGTTCTTC.